A single sample gave rise to the 3 T cell receptor beta chains below, sequenced in a study of a mutant IDH1 vaccine in newly diagnosed glioma. Assay used: immunoSEQ multiplex PCR; TCRdb lists only in-frame clones, some missing. The profile shows tens of thousands of clones, about 80% of them singletons. The antigens for these receptors are not known. The time point was: week 23, last vaccination. The investigators gave 300 ug of mutant IDH1 20-mer peptide in each vaccine dose, together with topical imiquimod. The specimen was PBMCs, collected from a glioma patient whose treatment included an IDH1 peptide vaccine. The receptor set was obtained from a man in his forties with glioma.

The rearrangement links TRBV4-2 to TRBJ2-7; 8 positions match TRBD2. Germline V gene lookup returns CDR1 LGHNA and CDR2 YNFKEQ. V dropped 0 bases and J dropped 3; count of bases not matched to a gene: 13. This CDR3 contains 18 residues. The CDR3 region is CASSQDLSGGDRGYEQYF. The CDR3 DNA reads TGTGCCAGCAGCCAAGATCTGAGCGGGGGTGACCGGGGCTACGAGCAGTACTTC.

This clone showed up just once. V is TRBV6-6 and J is TRBJ1-5; 9 positions match TRBD1. Germline V CDR1 and CDR2: MNHNY, SVGAGI (reference sequence). The CDR3 loop spans 14 amino acids. J lost 6 bases, V lost 3 bases, and 3 bases had no gene match. This CDR3 reads CASSYWDRAQPQHF. The CDR3 region has the DNA TGTGCCAGCAGTTATTGGGACAGGGCTCAGCCCCAGCATTTT.

The chain links TRBV27 to TRBJ2-7; D gene ambiguous. The CDR3 runs 13 residues. The ends were cut back, 6 bases at V and 0 bases at J, with 9 bases in the middle. CDR1 is MNHEY and CDR2 is SMNVEV in the germline V gene (reference sequence). The CDR3 loop is CASRQASSYEQYF. CDR3 bases: TGTGCCAGCAGGCAAGCTTCCTCCTACGAGCAGTACTTC.